The 31 T cell receptor beta chains listed next were all sequenced from one sample in a study of control samples from healthy donors and cancer patients. Using immunoSEQ multiplex PCR, the repertoire was profiled, and TCRdb retains in-frame clones only, with some absent. Seen here are 90,000 to 110,000 clones, around 89% observed once, and the top ten hold 17%. Sequences were obtained from blood. The receptors stem from a woman aged 45 to 65 in good health.

This chain joins TRBV9 and TRBJ2-1; tentative D call: TRBD2 (6 bases). This CDR3 comprises 12 residues. Germline V gives CDR1 SGDLS, CDR2 YYNGEE. Trimming pared 4 bases from V and 10 bases from J, leaving 12 bases between. CDR3 protein: CASSTGTSEQFF. The CDR3 DNA reads TGTGCCAGCAGCACCGGGACTTCGGAGCAGTTCTTC.

This chain connects TRBV5-5 to TRBJ2-2, with D unclear. Between the trimmed V and J ends, which lost 4 bases and 0 bases, there was a span of 7 bases. The length of the CDR3 is 14 residues. Germline V gene data show CDR1 as SGHKS and CDR2 as YYEKEE (reference sequence). The CDR3 region is CASSLIPNTGELFF. CDR3 sequence (DNA): TGTGCCAGCAGCCTTATCCCGAACACCGGGGAGCTGTTTTTT.

The J gene is TRBJ1-2, the V gene TRBV7-8; 7 nucleotides agree with TRBD1. Germline assignment: CDR1 SGHVS and CDR2 FQNEAQ. V dropped 0 bases and J dropped 8; count of bases not matched to a gene: 9. The CDR3 is 15 amino acids. CDR3 amino acids: CASSLALYRGEGYTF. The CDR3 DNA follows: TGTGCCAGCAGCTTAGCGCTCTACAGGGGAGAAGGCTACACCTTC.

The sample holds one count of this clone. This chain joins TRBV5-6 and TRBJ2-5; D is ambiguous. V lost 0 bases and J 5 bases, leaving 14 bases between the germline ends. The CDR3 length is 15 residues. Germline lookup yields CDR1 SGHDT and CDR2 YYEEEE. CDR3 sequence: CASSLETAASETQYF. The CDR3 region has the DNA TGTGCCAGCAGCTTGGAAACCGCGGCGAGCGAGACCCAGTACTTC.

The CDR3 coding sequence is TGTGCCAGCACCTTTTCATATTCACCCCTCCACTTT. Residues: CASTFSYSPLHF. The V call is TRBV5-6, the J call TRBJ1-6; D unresolved. Trimming removed 6 bases from V and 8 bases from J, with 9 bases in between. The germline V gene encodes CDR1 SGHDT and CDR2 YYEEEE. This CDR3 comprises 12 residues.

The chain is built from TRBV19 and TRBJ1-2, with D perhaps TRBD1 (6 bases). Germline V gene lookup returns CDR1 LNHDA and CDR2 SQIVND (reference sequence). The V end lost 3 bases, the J end lost 8 bases, and 22 bases lay between the germline ends. This CDR3 contains 16 residues. The CDR3 nucleotides are TGTGCCAGTAGTATTGCCCGACCAGGAGGGGGAAGCGGCTACACCTTC. Encoded protein: CASSIARPGGGSGYTF.

The chain carries TRBV6-5 and TRBJ1-2; 10 positions agree with TRBD1. Germline CDR1 and CDR2: MNHEY and SVGAGI. The CDR3 consists of 14 residues. V shed 8 bases, J shed 4 bases, and the junction held 7 bases outside the gene matches. The CDR3 here is CASADRGQSYGYTF. In nucleotides, the CDR3 is TGTGCCAGCGCAGACAGGGGGCAGTCCTATGGCTACACCTTC.

V and J are TRBV6-5 and TRBJ1-2; no reliable D call. This CDR3 comprises 12 residues. CDR1 and CDR2 from the germline V gene are MNHEY and SVGAGI. Trimming cost V 2 bases and J 5 bases, with 6 bases left between them. The CDR3 here is CASSYGPYGYTF. Written as DNA, the CDR3 is TGTGCCAGCAGTTACGGCCCGTATGGCTACACCTTC.

The chain links TRBV15 to TRBJ2-2; no definite D call. With 0 bases removed from V and 8 bases from J, the gap between germline ends came to 16 bases. From germline, CDR1 is LNHNV and CDR2 YYDKDF (reference sequence). There are 16 residues in the CDR3. The CDR3 is CATSRDREEFLGELFF. The CDR3 DNA is TGTGCCACCAGCAGAGATCGAGAAGAGTTTTTAGGGGAGCTGTTTTTT.

The chain carries TRBV19 and TRBJ1-1, with D possibly TRBD1 on 5 matching bases. Germline loops: CDR1 LNHDA, CDR2 SQIVND (reference sequence). Trimming took off 6 bases at V and 1 base at J, with 15 bases between the two ends. The CDR3 contains 15 residues. The CDR3 sequence is CASSPWDGQNTEAFF. CDR3 coding DNA: TGTGCCAGTAGCCCCTGGGACGGACAGAACACTGAAGCTTTCTTT.

The chain recombines TRBV6-5 with TRBJ2-3; 7 bases line up with TRBD2. The CDR3 is 15 residues long. Germline trimming cut 7 bases from V and 4 bases from J; bases unmatched to any gene: 11. Per germline, CDR1 MNHEY and CDR2 SVGAGI. CDR3 DNA: TGTGCCAGCAATGGCCGGACTAGAGGTCCAGATACGCAGTATTTT. Translation gives CASNGRTRGPDTQYF.

The chain uses TRBV21-1 and TRBJ2-7; TRBD2, the D gene given by the table, was not confirmed from the DNA. TRBV21-1 is a recognized pseudogene. CDR3 length: 15 amino acids. The CDR3 loop reads CAIQYGGVNNYEQYV. The CDR3 nucleotides are TGTGCCATTCAGTATGGCGGGGTCAACAACTACGAGCAGTACGTC.

The chain couples TRBV24-1 to TRBJ2-1; 7 bases are shared with TRBD1. This CDR3 is built from 16 residues. The germline V gene encodes CDR1 KGHDR and CDR2 SFDVKD. V lost 4 bases and J lost 2; bases outside the gene matches: 7. CDR3 sequence: CATSEAGQAAYNEQFF. CDR3 DNA sequence: TGTGCCACCAGTGAGGCTGGACAGGCGGCCTACAATGAGCAGTTCTTC.

The rearrangement uses TRBV2 and TRBJ1-2, with D unclear. CDR1 SNHLY and CDR2 FYNNEI come from the germline V gene. The V gene lost 9 bases and the J gene lost 7 bases, with 15 bases spanning the gap. The CDR3 extends over 12 amino acids. Here the CDR3 reads CARATWGGGYTF. CDR3 nucleotide sequence: TGTGCCAGGGCTACGTGGGGAGGTGGCTACACCTTC.

The rearrangement links TRBV5-1 to TRBJ2-3, with a possible D match to TRBD2 (5 bases). From germline, CDR1 is SGHRS and CDR2 YFSETQ. The CDR3 sequence is 15 residues long. V lost 2 bases to trimming and J lost 2 bases, with 12 bases between them. This CDR3 is CASSFIAGVTDTQYF. The CDR3 DNA is TGCGCCAGCAGCTTTATCGCCGGGGTCACAGATACGCAGTATTTT.

The rearrangement links TRBV15 to TRBJ2-3, with D possibly matching TRBD2 (6 bases). The CDR3 has 15 residues. Trimming cost V 5 bases and J 3 bases, with 15 bases left between them. In germline, CDR1 is LNHNV, CDR2 YYDKDF (reference sequence). The CDR3 DNA sequence: TGTGCCACCAGCTCGGCGGGAAGGGTGACAGATACGCAGTATTTT. Amino acids: CATSSAGRVTDTQYF. The complete variable domain, with remaining parts taken from reference TRBV15 and TRBJ2-3, reads DAMVIQNPRYQVTQFGKPVTLSCSQTLNHNVMYWYQQKSSQAPKLLFHYYDKDFNNEADTPDNFQSRRPNTSFCFLDIRSPGLGDTAMYLCATSSAGRVTDTQYFGPGTRLTVL.

The J gene is TRBJ2-7, the V gene TRBV12-3 or TRBV12-4; D may be TRBD1 (7 bases). The CDR3 has 13 amino acids. Trimming removed 8 bases from V and 2 bases from J, with 13 bases in between. The CDR3 DNA follows: TGTGCCAGCCGGCGGGACAGCCCCTACGAGCAGTACTTC. It specifies CASRRDSPYEQYF.

The rearrangement links TRBV7-9 to TRBJ1-2; 7 bases match TRBD1. CDR3 length: 13 amino acids. Per the germline V gene, CDR1 is SEHNR and CDR2 is FQNEAQ (reference sequence). J lost 6 bases, V lost 6 bases, and 7 bases had no gene match. CDR3 nucleotide sequence: TGTGCCAGCAGGACAGGGATGCGCGATGGCTACACCTTC. Translation: CASRTGMRDGYTF.

The V gene is TRBV4-2, the J gene TRBJ2-4; D tentatively reads TRBD1 or TRBD2 (6 bases each). CDR1 LGHNA and CDR2 YNFKEQ come from the germline V gene. Trimming cost V 0 bases and J 0 bases, with 9 bases left between them. This CDR3 region has 16 residues. CDR3 DNA sequence: TGTGCCAGCAGCCAAGAGGAGGGGGTAGCCAAAAACATTCAGTACTTC. It encodes CASSQEEGVAKNIQYF.

V and J are TRBV6-1 and TRBJ2-3, with D perhaps TRBD1 (5 bases). The germline gives CDR1 MNHNS, CDR2 SASEGT. The CDR3 is 15 amino acids. Trimming took 0 bases from V and 2 from J, leaving 9 bases between them. CDR3 sequence: CASSEAVGATDTQYF. In DNA form, the CDR3 reads TGTGCCAGCAGTGAAGCGGTAGGGGCCACAGATACGCAGTATTTT.

The chain couples TRBV13 to TRBJ2-7; D uncertain. CDR3 length: 16 amino acids. Trimming shortened V by 5 bases and J by 0 bases, and 17 bases separated the two germline ends. CDR1 and CDR2 (germline): PRHDT, FYEKMQ (reference sequence). CDR3 residues: CASSTRGKLPSYEQYF. The CDR3 DNA follows: TGTGCCAGCAGCACCCGCGGAAAGCTCCCCTCCTACGAGCAGTACTTC.

The rearrangement uses TRBV29-1 and TRBJ2-1, with D possibly called TRBD1 or TRBD2 (5 bases each). In germline, CDR1 is SQVTM, CDR2 ANQGSEA. Between the trimmed V and J ends, which lost 2 bases and 8 bases, there was a span of 19 bases. The CDR3 is 15 amino acids. Written as DNA, the CDR3 is TGCAGCGTTGAAACGCCGGGACGACCCTCGGATGAGCAGTTCTTC. This codes for CSVETPGRPSDEQFF.

The chain uses TRBV11-2 and TRBJ1-2; no reliable D call. CDR1 and CDR2 from the germline V gene are SGHAT and FQNNGV. This CDR3 is built from 13 residues. The V end lost 6 bases, the J end lost 3 bases, and 11 bases lay between the germline ends. For the CDR3, the DNA is TGTGCCAGCAGGCGAGGACGGGACTATGGCTACACCTTC. Its translation: CASRRGRDYGYTF.

The genes are TRBV13 and TRBJ2-3, with 11 bases aligning to TRBD2. From germline, CDR1 is PRHDT and CDR2 FYEKMQ (reference sequence). This CDR3 spans 15 amino acids. Unmatched junction bases numbered 3, after V lost 7 bases and J lost 0 bases. The CDR3 sequence: CASKPSGGSTDTQYF. DNA of the CDR3: TGTGCCAGCAAACCTAGCGGGGGGAGCACAGATACGCAGTATTTT.

This chain connects TRBV5-1 to TRBJ1-2; D gene unclear. V gave up 0 bases and J gave up 6 bases, with 9 bases separating them. The germline gives CDR1 SGHRS, CDR2 YFSETQ. This CDR3 comprises 13 residues. This chain's CDR3 is CASSLEPGDGYTF. CDR3 DNA: TGCGCCAGCAGCTTGGAACCCGGGGATGGCTACACCTTC.

This rearrangement joins TRBV6-5 to TRBJ2-5; TRBD1 matches at 8 bases. Germline V gene sequence: CDR1 MNHEY, CDR2 SVGAGI. The CDR3 extends over 13 amino acids. V dropped 6 bases and J dropped 4; count of bases not matched to a gene: 4. The CDR3 protein is CASRGQVGETQYF. As DNA, the CDR3 is TGTGCCAGCAGGGGACAGGTCGGAGAGACCCAGTACTTC.

The chain recombines TRBV9 with TRBJ2-3; 15 bases are shared with TRBD2. The CDR3 sequence is 17 residues long. The germline CDR1 and CDR2 sequences are SGDLS and YYNGEE. V lost 3 bases to trimming and J lost 3 bases; unmatched junction nucleotides: 5. The CDR3 spells CASSAGLAGGLTDTQYF. DNA for the CDR3: TGTGCCAGCAGCGCCGGACTAGCGGGGGGGCTTACAGATACGCAGTATTTT.

This chain connects TRBV27 to TRBJ2-1; perhaps TRBD2 as D (5 bases). Germline-derived CDR1 and CDR2 are MNHEY and SMNVEV (reference sequence). V shed 7 bases and J shed 8 bases, with 12 bases lying between them. This CDR3 has 12 amino acids. The CDR3 nucleotides are TGTGCCAGCACCCCAGACGGGGATGAGCAGTTCTTC. It is translated as CASTPDGDEQFF.

The chain joins TRBV12-3 or TRBV12-4 to TRBJ1-1, with D unclear. With 3 bases removed from V and 6 bases from J, the gap between germline ends came to 8 bases. The CDR3 extends over 12 amino acids. CDR3 loop: CASSFLGAEAFF. The CDR3 DNA sequence: TGTGCCAGCAGTTTTTTGGGCGCTGAAGCTTTCTTT.

This clone has a single count. The J gene is TRBJ1-5, the V gene TRBV2; D perhaps matches TRBD1 (6 bases). The CDR3 spans 14 residues. Trimming shortened V by 8 bases and J by 4 bases, and 15 bases separated the two germline ends. Per germline, CDR1 SNHLY and CDR2 FYNNEI. CDR3: CASCRDTNNQPQHF. The DNA for the CDR3 is TGTGCCAGCTGCCGGGACACTAATAATCAGCCCCAGCATTTT.

As for this clone: One junction end disagrees with the germline gene, perhaps due to a read error. The chain joins TRBV15 to TRBJ2-1; D unresolved. The CDR3 spans 17 residues. The germline V gene has CDR1 LNHNV and CDR2 YYDKDF (reference sequence). DNA for the CDR3: TGTGCCACCAGCGGAGACGCCGCTACCCCCTCCTACAATGAGCAGTTCTTC. Its protein product is CATSGDAATPSYNEQFF.